These T cell receptor beta chains were read from a single sample in a study of T cell responses to AZD1222 COVID-19 vaccine. TCRdb keeps only in-frame clones here, not all; method: immunoSEQ multiplex PCR. Seen here are about 60,000 clones, 65% to 85% observed once, and the top ten hold approximately 7%. The source material was peripheral blood, sampled on day 0 of AZD1222 vaccination. The receptors here all came from an adult in good health. Each CDR3 is given with its conserved first and last residue. D genes are given only for firm matches. Clone size is shown for a subset of rows, as once, few, many or a class of expanded clone.

-	TRBV21-1	TRBJ1-2	-	17	CASSKVDGRGIGYGYTF	TGTGCCAGCAGCAAAGTGGATGGAAGGGGTATAGGCTATGGCTACACCTTC
-	TRBV18	TRBJ2-1	TRBD1	14	CASSSRQGVVEQFF	TGTGCCAGCTCATCGAGACAGGGGGTCGTGGAGCAGTTCTTC
-	TRBV28	TRBJ1-2	TRBD1	12	CASSPTGIGYTF	TGTGCCAGCAGTCCGACAGGGATCGGCTACACCTTC
-	TRBV4-3	TRBJ1-2	TRBD1	17	CASSLSAGTGANYGYTF	TGCGCCAGCAGCCTAAGTGCCGGGACAGGAGCTAACTATGGCTACACCTTC
-	TRBV5-6	TRBJ1-2	TRBD1	13	CASSYYDREAATF	TGTGCCAGCAGCTACTACGACAGGGAAGCCGCCACCTTC
-	TRBV5-1	TRBJ2-1	TRBD2	15	CASSPQEVGGNEQFF	TGCGCCAGCAGCCCTCAAGAGGTGGGGGGGAATGAGCAGTTCTTC
-	TRBV7-9	TRBJ1-4	-	14	CASSLEVRNEKLFF	TGTGCCAGCAGCTTGGAGGTCCGTAATGAAAAACTGTTTTTT
-	TRBV7-2	TRBJ2-7	TRBD1	16	CASSLLQGAFRLEQYF	TGTGCCAGCAGCTTGTTACAGGGGGCTTTCCGTCTCGAGCAGTACTTC
-	TRBV14	TRBJ2-2	-	14	CASSQDLNTGELFF	TGTGCCAGCAGCCAAGACCTGAACACCGGGGAGCTGTTTTTT
-	TRBV6-5	TRBJ1-2	-	13	CASRPANSEGYTF	TGTGCCAGCAGACCGGCCAACTCAGAGGGCTACACCTTC
-	TRBV19	TRBJ1-3	-	14	CASFKDSPGNTIYF	TGTGCCAGTTTTAAGGACAGCCCTGGAAACACCATATATTTT
few	TRBV28	TRBJ1-3	TRBD1	16	CASTTTGQGWPNTIYF	TGTGCCAGCACAACGACGGGACAGGGTTGGCCAAACACCATATATTTT
-	TRBV27	TRBJ2-6	-	17	CASSFGQFISGANVLTF	TGTGCCAGCAGTTTTGGACAGTTTATCTCTGGGGCCAACGTCCTGACTTTC
-	TRBV5-6	TRBJ1-6	-	12	CASSRLGTPLHF	TGTGCCAGCAGCAGACTCGGGACACCCCTCCACTTT
once	TRBV15	TRBJ1-5	-	15	CATSRGRGGSQPQHF	TGTGCCACCAGCAGAGGGAGGGGAGGTAGTCAGCCCCAGCATTTT
-	TRBV5-1	TRBJ1-6	TRBD1	15	CASSAGTDSNSPLHF	TGCGCCAGCAGCGCCGGGACAGACTCTAATTCACCCCTCCACTTT
few	TRBV7-2	TRBJ1-2	-	14	CASSLWWSGNGYTF	TGTGCCAGCAGCTTATGGTGGTCGGGGAATGGCTACACCTTC
-	TRBV14	TRBJ1-4	-	16	CASSPREPSGNEKLFF	TGTGCCAGCAGCCCCAGGGAGCCCAGTGGGAATGAAAAACTGTTTTTT
-	TRBV27	TRBJ1-4	TRBD1	15	CASSLMGTGGEKLFF	TGTGCCAGCAGTTTAATGGGGACAGGGGGTGAAAAACTGTTTTTT
-	TRBV6-6	TRBJ2-7	-	13	CASSRGSSYEQYF	TGTGCCAGCAGTCGGGGGTCCTCCTACGAGCAGTACTTC
-	TRBV6-4	TRBJ2-2	-	16	CASSDSSGMNTGELFF	TGTGCCAGCAGTGACTCGAGCGGCATGAACACCGGGGAGCTGTTTTTT
-	TRBV5-6	TRBJ2-7	-	16	CASSLERANPAIGQYF	TGTGCCAGCAGCTTGGAAAGGGCTAATCCGGCTATTGGGCAGTACTTC
-	TRBV14	TRBJ1-1	-	13	CASSPGRGRGTFF	TGTGCCAGCAGCCCGGGTCGGGGGAGAGGAACTTTCTTT
-	TRBV9	TRBJ1-1	-	15	CASSGSGGPNTEAFF	TGTGCCAGCAGCGGCAGTGGGGGGCCGAACACTGAAGCTTTCTTT
-	TRBV13	TRBJ2-7	-	14	CASSLGDTSYEQYF	TGTGCCAGCAGCTTAGGGGACACCTCCTACGAGCAGTACTTC
-	TRBV19	TRBJ2-2	-	14	CASSMSYLGGELFF	TGTGCCAGTAGTATGTCGTACCTTGGCGGGGAGCTGTTTTTT
-	TRBV18	TRBJ2-5	TRBD1	13	CASSGTEKETQYF	TGTGCCAGCTCAGGGACAGAAAAAGAGACCCAGTACTTC
medium-sized	TRBV19	TRBJ2-7	-	13	CASSADRFHEQYF	TGTGCCAGTAGTGCCGACAGGTTCCACGAGCAGTACTTC
-	TRBV4-1	TRBJ1-2	-	14	CASSQEYTDYGYTF	TGCGCCAGCAGCCAAGAATACACCGACTATGGCTACACCTTC
-	TRBV29-1	TRBJ1-4	-	13	CSVVGVIGEKLFF	TGCAGCGTTGTCGGGGTTATAGGGGAAAAACTGTTTTTT
-	TRBV28	TRBJ1-3	-	17	CASSLSIEGRTGNTIYF	TGTGCCAGCAGTTTATCAATCGAGGGAAGAACTGGAAACACCATATATTTT
once	TRBV6-5	TRBJ2-7	-	13	CASRLRGDEEQYF	TGTGCCAGCAGGCTCAGGGGTGACGAAGAGCAGTACTTC
-	TRBV7-2	TRBJ1-2	-	18	CASSFGDNPGSWPYGYTF	TGTGCCAGCAGCTTTGGAGACAACCCAGGGTCCTGGCCCTATGGCTACACCTTC
-	TRBV2	TRBJ2-2	-	12	CASGVSTGELFF	TGTGCCAGCGGAGTTAGTACCGGGGAGCTGTTTTTT
-	TRBV6-4	TRBJ2-3	-	14	CASSNRGGSDTQYF	TGTGCCAGCAGTAACCGAGGAGGGTCAGATACGCAGTATTTT
-	TRBV10-3	TRBJ1-5	-	13	CAIRPDRNQPQHF	TGTGCCATCAGGCCGGACAGAAATCAGCCCCAGCATTTT
-	TRBV9	TRBJ1-4	-	17	CASSVAGLRGSQEKLFF	TGTGCCAGCAGCGTAGCAGGGCTACGGGGGTCCCAAGAAAAACTGTTTTTT
-	TRBV5-8	TRBJ1-5	-	13	CASSLQGARPQHF	TGTGCCAGCAGCCTACAGGGAGCTCGGCCCCAGCATTTT
-	TRBV7-2	TRBJ2-7	-	15	CASSLGSRGAYEQYF	TGTGCCAGCAGCTTAGGGTCCCGTGGGGCCTACGAGCAGTACTTC
-	TRBV29-1	TRBJ1-2	-	15	CSVDPPRDKRYGYTF	TGCAGCGTTGACCCACCCCGGGACAAACGCTATGGCTACACCTTC
-	TRBV28	TRBJ2-1	TRBD2	17	CASSFFLAGGGGNEQFF	TGTGCCAGCAGTTTTTTCCTAGCGGGCGGTGGAGGGAATGAGCAGTTCTTC
once	TRBV7-9	TRBJ2-7	-	14	CASSLRTATYEQYF	TGTGCCAGCAGCTTAAGGACAGCGACCTACGAGCAGTACTTC
-	TRBV5-6	TRBJ2-1	-	18	CASSFHLLVSTSYNEQFF	TGTGCCAGCAGCTTCCACCTTCTGGTCTCGACAAGTTACAATGAGCAGTTCTTC
-	TRBV29-1	TRBJ2-1	TRBD1	15	CSVEARDRVSNEQFF	TGCAGCGTTGAAGCCCGGGACAGGGTCAGCAATGAGCAGTTCTTC
once	TRBV11-2	TRBJ2-7	-	14	CASSSIRGQQEQYF	TGTGCCAGCAGCTCCATTCGGGGTCAACAGGAGCAGTACTTC
once	TRBV5-4	TRBJ1-1	-	13	CASSRVGTTEAFF	TGTGCCAGCAGCCGGGTGGGGACCACTGAAGCTTTCTTT
-	TRBV13	TRBJ2-2	-	16	CASSLGFSRATGELFF	TGTGCCAGCAGCTTAGGGTTCAGCAGAGCGACCGGGGAGCTGTTTTTT
-	TRBV30	TRBJ2-7	-	12	CAWSAQGHEQYF	TGTGCCTGGAGTGCTCAGGGCCACGAGCAGTACTTC
-	TRBV19	TRBJ1-1	-	12	CASSISTAEAFF	TGTGCCAGTAGTATTTCGACAGCTGAAGCTTTCTTT
-	TRBV28	TRBJ1-4	TRBD1	14	CAGGPRQGMKNLFF	TGTGCCGGCGGCCCCCGACAGGGAATGAAAAACCTGTTTTTT
-	TRBV29-1	TRBJ1-4	-	14	CSVYRDTGSGKLFF	TGCAGCGTCTACCGGGACACCGGGTCTGGAAAACTGTTTTTT
-	TRBV28	TRBJ2-1	-	11	CASTILGEQFF	TGTGCCAGCACCATCCTAGGGGAGCAGTTCTTC
-	TRBV7-9	TRBJ2-3	TRBD2	16	CASSFSLAGVTDTQYF	TGTGCCAGCAGCTTTAGTCTGGCGGGGGTCACAGATACGCAGTATTTT
-	TRBV25-1	TRBJ2-6	TRBD1	18	CASSEWAGGESGANVLTF	TGTGCCAGCAGTGAATGGGCAGGGGGCGAATCTGGGGCCAACGTCCTGACTTTC
-	TRBV19	TRBJ1-3	-	15	CASSIGPPGGNTIYF	TGTGCCAGTAGTATTGGGCCCCCCGGAGGAAACACCATATATTTT
few	TRBV7-7	TRBJ1-3	-	11	CASSSGNTIYF	TGTGCCAGCAGTTCTGGAAACACCATATATTTT
-	TRBV11-1	TRBJ2-3	TRBD2	15	CASSPRGGRGDTQYF	TGTGCCAGCAGCCCTCGGGGGGGCCGTGGAGATACGCAGTATTTT
-	TRBV4-3	TRBJ1-1	TRBD1	14	CASSAGQKATEAFF	TGCGCCAGCAGTGCGGGACAGAAAGCCACTGAAGCTTTCTTT
-	TRBV28	TRBJ2-3	-	13	CASSPGQTDTQYF	TGTGCCAGCAGTCCGGGACAAACAGATACGCAGTATTTT
-	TRBV4-3	TRBJ1-2	-	13	CASSRTGRGGYTF	TGCGCCAGCAGCCGAACAGGCCGTGGAGGCTACACCTTC